These T cell receptor beta chains were read from a single sample in a study of T cells after posttransplantation cyclophosphamide. Here immunoSEQ multiplex PCR was the method, and the copy in TCRdb shows in-frame clones only, minus some. Listed for the sample are tens of thousands of clones, none seen a single time. Sequenced input: PBMCs. Source of these receptors: a woman between 55 and 75 years old in good health, CMV-negative, and a related stem cell transplant donor. Each CDR3 is given with its conserved first and last residue. The D gene is left open where the match is weak. Size tells how often a clone was seen (once, few, many) or the class of an expanded clone, and some rows leave it out.

J,V,D,size,CDR3,DNA
TRBJ2-1,TRBV19,.,many,CASSIVPGGPNEQFF,TGTGCCAGTAGTATAGTACCGGGGGGCCCCAATGAGCAGTTCTTC
TRBJ2-1,TRBV7-2,TRBD2,many,CASSLALRLAGGNEQFF,TGTGCCAGCAGCTTAGCGCTAAGACTAGCGGGAGGCAATGAGCAGTTCTTC
TRBJ2-3,TRBV15,.,many,CATTPNRGSRTSPQYF,TGTGCCACCACCCCGAATCGGGGAAGTCGTACTAGCCCGCAGTATTTT
TRBJ2-3,TRBV25-1,.,.,CASTRELGTQYF,TGTGCCAGCACTAGGGAGCTCGGTACGCAGTATTTT
TRBJ2-1,TRBV6-5,.,many,CASSYSRDYFNEQFF,TGTGCCAGCAGTTACTCGAGAGACTACTTCAATGAGCAGTTCTTC
TRBJ1-1,TRBV20-1,TRBD1,many,CSATGGPEAFF,TGCAGTGCTACAGGGGGTCCTGAAGCTTTCTTT
TRBJ1-4,TRBV10-3,.,many,CASQGNNEKLFF,TGTGCCAGCCAGGGTAATAATGAAAAACTGTTTTTT
TRBJ2-1,TRBV18,TRBD2,many,CASSLAGGRYNEQFF,TGTGCCAGCTCCCTAGCGGGGGGGCGTTACAATGAGCAGTTCTTC
TRBJ2-5,TRBV7-9,.,few,CASSFNLGGRGETQYF,TGTGCCAGCAGCTTCAACCTGGGGGGACGGGGAGAGACCCAGTACTTC
TRBJ1-3,TRBV27,.,many,CASSLNFDSGNTIYF,TGTGCCAGCAGTTTAAACTTCGACTCTGGAAACACCATATATTTT
TRBJ2-7,TRBV7-2,.,few,CASSDDLAVLSFYEQYF,TGTGCCAGCAGCGACGACTTAGCGGTCCTATCCTTCTACGAGCAGTACTTC
TRBJ1-5,TRBV7-9,.,many,CASSLTSREGQPQHF,TGTGCCAGCAGCTTAACATCCAGGGAGGGTCAGCCCCAGCATTTT
TRBJ1-1,TRBV13,.,many,CASSFPTENTEAFF,TGTGCCAGCAGCTTCCCTACAGAGAACACTGAAGCTTTCTTT
TRBJ1-3,TRBV29-1,.,few,CSVEVGGNTIYF,TGCAGCGTTGAAGTCGGGGGAAACACCATATATTTT
TRBJ2-2,TRBV10-3,TRBD1,many,CAISESGTANTGELFF,TGTGCCATCAGTGAGTCCGGGACAGCGAACACCGGGGAGCTGTTTTTT
TRBJ1-2,TRBV9,.,many,CASSGTGSYGYTF,TGTGCCAGCAGCGGCACGGGGAGCTATGGCTACACCTTC
TRBJ1-2,TRBV15,TRBD1,many,CATSRLSPGQFIYGYTF,TGTGCCACCAGCAGACTTAGTCCGGGACAGTTTATTTATGGCTACACCTTC
TRBJ2-1,TRBV2,.,many,CASSEQGLGEQFF,TGTGCCAGCAGTGAACAGGGGTTAGGTGAGCAGTTCTTC
TRBJ1-5,TRBV2,.,many,CASTNSNNQPQHF,TGTGCCAGCACGAACAGTAACAATCAGCCCCAGCATTTT
TRBJ1-2,TRBV28,TRBD1,few,CATLSYRGTNYGYTF,TGTGCCACGCTGTCTTACAGGGGTACAAACTATGGCTACACCTTC
TRBJ2-2,TRBV7-9,TRBD2,many,CASSTLAGARTGELFF,TGTGCCAGCAGCACCCTAGCGGGAGCTCGCACCGGGGAGCTGTTTTTT
TRBJ1-1,TRBV5-1,.,many,CASSLNQGYTEAFF,TGCGCCAGCAGCCTAAACCAGGGTTACACTGAAGCTTTCTTT